The table lists the clone carrying this TCR beta chain with many counts. Antigen unknown. This entry belongs to a study of T cells in Graves' hyperthyroidism and ophthalmopathy. Findings and caveats of the study: With a median lead of 6.5 months before onset, the model predicted ophthalmopathy.

From RNA transcripts, TCR beta CDR3 regions were amplified. The TCR CDR3 first-round RT-PCR relied on the HTBI primer set. TCRdb reprocessed the multiplex PCR reads via MiXCR and lists one record per CDR3 protein. The table has around 500,000 distinct CDR3 sequences, 13% to 15% seen once. The TCR was taken from a woman younger than 30 with Graves' hyperthyroidism. Sequencing was done on a sample of blood.

The CDR3, as DNA: TGTGCCAGCAGCTTAGAGGCGAGAGGCACTGAAGCTTTCTTT. Translated, it gives CASSLEARGTEAFF. This chain connects TRBV11-2 to TRBJ1-1; D not certain. The CDR3 totals 14 residues. Per the germline V gene, CDR1 is SGHAT and CDR2 is FQNNGV. V shed 0 bases and J shed 4 bases, with 9 bases lying between them. Based on the CDR3 plus reference TRBV11-2 and TRBJ1-1, the full variable domain is EAGVAQSPRYKIIEKRQSVAFWCNPISGHATLYWYQQILGQGPKLLIQFQNNGVVDDSQLPKDRFSAERLKGVDSTLKIQPAKLEDSAVYLCASSLEARGTEAFFGQGTRLTVV.